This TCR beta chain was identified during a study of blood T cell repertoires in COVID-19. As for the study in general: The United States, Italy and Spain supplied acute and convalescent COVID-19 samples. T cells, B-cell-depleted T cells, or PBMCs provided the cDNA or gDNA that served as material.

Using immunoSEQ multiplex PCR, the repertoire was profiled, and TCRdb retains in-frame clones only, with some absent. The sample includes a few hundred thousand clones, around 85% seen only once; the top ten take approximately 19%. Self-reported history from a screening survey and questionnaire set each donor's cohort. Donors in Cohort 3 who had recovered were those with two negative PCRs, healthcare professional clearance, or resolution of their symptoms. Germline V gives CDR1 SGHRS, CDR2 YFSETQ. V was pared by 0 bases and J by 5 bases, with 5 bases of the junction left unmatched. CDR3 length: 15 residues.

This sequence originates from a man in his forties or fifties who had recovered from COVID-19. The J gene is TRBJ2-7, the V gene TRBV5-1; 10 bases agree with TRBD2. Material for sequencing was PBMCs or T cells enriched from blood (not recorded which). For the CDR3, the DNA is TGCGCCAGCAGCTTGGGGGCTAGCGGGAGTAACGAGCAGTACTTC. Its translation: CASSLGASGSNEQYF.